The clone carrying this TCR beta chain was picked up a small number of times. Its specificity is unknown. The CDR3 spans 14 residues. Germline V gene data show CDR1 as LGHNA and CDR2 as YSLEER. V lost 4 bases to trimming and J lost 11 bases, with 17 bases between them. These data are taken from a study of blood T cells in healthy people across ages. Next came a second PCR, run for about 7 to 12 cycles, which used a sample-barcoded 5' primer along with a J-beta primer mix. Using its own MiXCR run on the 5' RACE reads, TCRdb lists one record per CDR3 protein. Of hundreds of thousands of distinct CDR3 sequences in the sample, about 25% were seen once. Study-wide results and caveats: Among long-lived donors, naive CD4+ cells were more numerous and diversity higher than in aged donors.

These data were likewise used in another study, on T cells of mothers and their children.

This TCR derives from a boy aged 10-17 years in good health. Material: blood. The V and J genes are TRBV4-3 and TRBJ1-4; D uncertain. The CDR3 is CASSLIPLVGKLFF. DNA of the CDR3: TGCGCCAGCAGCCTAATTCCTCTTGTTGGGAAACTGTTTTTT.